The TCR beta chain described here comes from a study of blood T cell repertoires in COVID-19. The overall study: Nucleic acid was either cDNA or gDNA, and it came from T cells, B-cell-depleted T cells, or PBMCs.

Per germline, CDR1 SGDLS and CDR2 YYNGEE. This CDR3 region has 15 residues. The V segment lost 3 bases and the J segment 7 bases; nucleotides outside the gene matches: 8. Methods used by the authors: Amplification of reference gene primers provided the estimated nucleated cell counts. Profiling relied on immunoSEQ multiplex PCR, and the TCRdb table lists in-frame clones only, not all of them. The DNA was the basis for D and trimming; V, J and clone size are from that table. This sample carries approximately 190,000 clones, around 80% of them seen once, and the ten largest clones take less than 9.5%. This TCR derives from a woman between 55 and 75 years old with COVID-19, enrolled during active disease. Sequenced: peripheral blood. This chain links TRBV9 with TRBJ2-1, with 9 bases that match TRBD1. This CDR3 is CASSEQGAMGNEQFF. In DNA, the CDR3 is TGTGCCAGCAGCGAACAGGGGGCTATGGGGAATGAGCAGTTCTTC.